This T cell receptor beta chain was identified during a study of CD8+ T cells in alopecia areata. RNA was isolated and reverse transcribed to cDNA, the sequencing template. Sequenced by immunoSEQ multiplex PCR; TCRdb stores in-frame clones only, minus some. This sample shows roughly 260,000 clones and no singletons; 1.2% rests with the ten largest. Cells from pooled cutaneous lymph nodes were sorted by CD4, CD8alpha, NKG2D, NKG2ACE and other markers. This clone was recorded a few times. The genes are named according to mouse. The observed sequence ends 4 residues before the CDR3 terminus, with the missing tail filled in from the germline J gene. Trimming removed 0 bases at V and 3 bases at J, with 11 bases between. Looked up from germline, CDR1 is NSQYPW and CDR2 is LRSPGD (reference sequence). The CDR3 loop spans 15 amino acids.

Sequenced input: CD4+ T cells sorted from a lymph node. The chain carries TRBV1 and TRBJ1-2; a possible D gene is TRBD1 (6 bases). This clonotype originated in a C3H/HeJ mouse with alopecia areata. The mice in this strain carry MHC haplotype H2-k. Partial CDR3 DNA: TGCACCTGCAGTGCAGATCAGGGGAGGGACTCC. Protein product: CTCSADQGRDS. The CDR3, in full, reads CTCSADQGRDSDYTF.